This TCR beta chain was observed in a study of CD8 T cells in Susac syndrome. Overall study results and limits: That the number of individuals in its TCR sequencing and HLA analysis was relatively small was acknowledged by the study.

Trimming removed 5 bases at V and 1 base at J, with 4 bases between. Germline CDR1 and CDR2: KGHDR and SFDVKD. The CDR3 is 12 residues long. As regards this clonotype: Its antigen is still unknown.

Random hexamers were used to reverse transcribe the RNA input (roughly 0.5 to 1 ug). Coverage of TCR beta CDR3 amplification by immunoSEQ multiplex PCR extended to 54 Vbeta and 13 Jbeta. MiXCR was run by TCRdb on the immunoSEQ multiplex PCR reads, yielding one entry per CDR3 protein. The sample has a few hundred thousand distinct CDR3 sequences, roughly 85% seen once. The V call is TRBV24-1, the J call TRBJ1-1; D unresolved. Sequenced: CD8+ T cells from PBMCs. The sequence was obtained from a human donor with multiple sclerosis. The CDR3 loop is CATSGANTEAFF. The CDR3 nucleotides read TGTGCCACCAGTGGGGCGAACACTGAAGCTTTCTTT.